The clone carrying this T cell receptor (beta chain) was observed at least ten times. The antigen remains undetermined. This entry comes from a study of T-cell memory formation after mild COVID-19. Study outcomes and limitations: Clones contracting across day 15 to 85 had a balanced CD4/CD8 profile; later expanding clones leaned CD4+.

TCRdb passed the 5' RACE reads through MiXCR, listing each CDR3 protein once. The repertoire holds 270,000 or so distinct CDR3 sequences, with over 15% as singletons. Material for sequencing was PBMCs or a T cell subset sorted from them (not recorded which). This receptor was taken from a man between 18 and 35 years old who had mild COVID-19 (a few samples of this study predate the infection). Cell type and time point are not known.

Here the CDR3 reads CSAPRTGTFYNEQFF. CDR3 DNA sequence: TGCAGTGCTCCCCGGACAGGGACTTTCTACAATGAGCAGTTCTTC. The rearrangement joins TRBV20-1 to TRBJ2-1; 8 bases fit TRBD1. Trimming took 5 bases from V and 3 from J; bases not matched to a gene: 9. This CDR3 contains 15 residues. From germline, CDR1 is DFQATT and CDR2 SNEGSKA (reference sequence).